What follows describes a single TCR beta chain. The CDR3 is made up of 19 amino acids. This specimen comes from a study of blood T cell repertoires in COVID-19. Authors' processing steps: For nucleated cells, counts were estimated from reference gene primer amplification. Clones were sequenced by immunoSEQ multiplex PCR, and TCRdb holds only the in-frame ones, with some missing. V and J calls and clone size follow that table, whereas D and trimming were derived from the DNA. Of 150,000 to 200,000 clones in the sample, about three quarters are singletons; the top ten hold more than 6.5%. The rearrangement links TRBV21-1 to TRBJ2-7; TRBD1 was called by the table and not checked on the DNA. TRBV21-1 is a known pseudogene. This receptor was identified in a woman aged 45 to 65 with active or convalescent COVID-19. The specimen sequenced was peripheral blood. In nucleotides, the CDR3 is TGTGCCAGCAGCATAGGGAACAGGGGGCATGGGTCCCCTACCTACGAGCAGTACTTC. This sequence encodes CASSIGNRGHGSPTYEQYF.